These T cell receptor beta chains were read from a single sample in a study of shared clonotypes between healthy human individuals. TCRdb's copy holds only in-frame clones and misses some; the assay was immunoSEQ multiplex PCR. Among around 690,000 clones listed, 90% were seen once. Sequencing used memory CD8+ T cells from PBMCs. The receptors stem from a man aged 18 to 30 in good health. Some clones in this sample may be carry-over from other donors' samples. The CDR3 runs from the conserved cysteine through the conserved F or W. The D gene is left open where the match is weak. Rows may omit the clone size; those that give it use once, few, many or a size class.

>-|-|TRBJ2-3|TRBV2
TGTGCCAGCAACGGTCATTACACAGATACGCAGTATTTT
CASNGHYTDTQYF
>TRBD1|-|TRBJ2-1|TRBV15
TGTGCCACCAGCAGAGATCGTACAGGGGCCCTGCGCTATGAGCAGTTCTTC
CATSRDRTGALRYEQFF
>TRBD2|-|TRBJ2-1|TRBV19
TGTGCCACAACGACTAGCAGGGAGCAGTTCTTC
CATTTSREQFF
>-|-|TRBJ2-5|TRBV27
TGTGCCAGCGGAGGGGGGGCCCAGTACTTC
CASGGGAQYF
>-|-|TRBJ1-2|TRBV7-9
TGTGCCAGCAGCTTAGAAGGGCATCGGGATCGTCAGGATGGCTACACCTTC
CASSLEGHRDRQDGYTF
>TRBD1|once|TRBJ2-1|TRBV5-1
TGCGCCAGCAGCCTACGACAGGGTCTGGATGAGCAGTTCTTC
CASSLRQGLDEQFF
>TRBD1|-|TRBJ1-4|TRBV28
TGTGCCAGCAGTCCCCGGGACAGTTCTAATGAAAAACTGTTTTTT
CASSPRDSSNEKLFF
>-|-|TRBJ2-7|TRBV6-5
TGTGCCAGCGCTAGCGATGACTACGAGCAGTACTTC
CASASDDYEQYF
>-|-|TRBJ2-7|TRBV5-4
TGTGCCAGCAGCTTGCACACTGGCGAGCAGTACTTC
CASSLHTGEQYF
>-|-|TRBJ2-4|TRBV2
TGTGCCAGCAGGGCGACCCTCGTCCCCTTAAACATTCAGTACTTC
CASRATLVPLNIQYF
>-|-|TRBJ2-1|TRBV7-2
TGTGCCAGCAGCTCCACACCCCTGTTGGGTGAGCAGTTCTTC
CASSSTPLLGEQFF
>TRBD2|-|TRBJ2-1|TRBV7-2
TGTGCCAGCAGCTTAATCGGGGGGAATGAGCAGTTCTTC
CASSLIGGNEQFF
>-|-|TRBJ1-4|TRBV13
TGTGCCAGCAGCTTACAGGGGAGCGATGAAAAACTGTTTTTT
CASSLQGSDEKLFF
>TRBD1|-|TRBJ2-7|TRBV7-9
TGTGCCAGCAGCTTAGTGCGACAGGGGGAGACCTACGAGCAGTACTTC
CASSLVRQGETYEQYF
>TRBD1|-|TRBJ2-7|TRBV27
TGTGCCAGCAGTTTAATGGGACAGGAGGGGCCCTCCTCCTACGAGCAGTACTTC
CASSLMGQEGPSSYEQYF
>-|-|TRBJ1-1|TRBV4-1
TGCGCCAGCAGCCACTGCCGACCTGGTCGGGGGAAGAACACTGAAGCTTTCTTT
CASSHCRPGRGKNTEAFF
>-|-|TRBJ2-7|TRBV27
TGTGCCAGCAGTTTTCTGGCCGCCTCCTCCTACGAGCAGTACTTC
CASSFLAASSYEQYF
>TRBD1|-|TRBJ1-2|TRBV28
TGTGCCAGCAGGAGTCCGGGACAGGGATTTTATGGCTACACCTTC
CASRSPGQGFYGYTF
>TRBD2|-|TRBJ2-1|TRBV10-3
TGTGCCATCAGCCTACTAGCGGGAGCTTTCAATGAGCAGTTCTTC
CAISLLAGAFNEQFF
>-|-|TRBJ2-2|TRBV15
TGTGCCACCAGGGCCACCGGGGAGCTGTTTTTT
CATRATGELFF
>-|-|TRBJ2-7|TRBV4-3
TGCGCCAGCAGCCCGGGAAACGGCGTCTACGAGCAGTACTTC
CASSPGNGVYEQYF
>-|-|TRBJ2-3|TRBV10-3
TGTGCCATCAGTGTGCGGTACACAGATACGCAGTATTTT
CAISVRYTDTQYF
>-|-|TRBJ2-1|TRBV29-1
TGCAGCGCCCCCCCGGCAGCCTCCTACAATGAGCAGTTCTTC
CSAPPAASYNEQFF
>TRBD2|-|TRBJ2-1|TRBV15
TGTGCCACCAGCAGAGGGACTAGCGGAAACAATGAGCAGTTCTTC
CATSRGTSGNNEQFF
>TRBD2|-|TRBJ2-7|TRBV9
TGTGCCAGCAGCGCCCAACGGACTAGCGGAATCCACGAGCAGTACTTC
CASSAQRTSGIHEQYF
>TRBD2|-|TRBJ2-7|TRBV27
TGTGCCAGCAGTCCCCTCCGGACTAGCGGGGCCTACGAGCAGTACTTC
CASSPLRTSGAYEQYF